The entry below gives a single T cell receptor beta chain sequence along with its context. Its target is not known. Compared with germline, one end of the junction differs, possibly owing to a read error. RNA was extracted from bulk tissue without any cell sorting. The germline gives CDR1 DFQATT, CDR2 SNEGSKA (reference sequence). This CDR3 spans 14 amino acids. These data originate in a study of tumor and adjacent non-tumor tissue in lung cancer. Overall study: Stage I to III disease affected roughly 10 men and roughly five women aged about 30 to 85.

Points from the study as a whole: Compared with tumor, normal lung showed significantly lower TCR diversity. Tumor repertoires had a smaller top 100 clone share than normal lung. Tumor TCR diversity, when higher, was linked to shorter survival.

Three rounds of nested PCR, following a modified ARM-PCR protocol, produced the TCRbeta library. TCRdb itself ran the multiplex PCR reads through MiXCR, one entry per CDR3 protein. The sample includes around 200,000 distinct CDR3 sequences, about 76% seen only once; the top ten take roughly a quarter. J is TRBJ2-3 and V is TRBV20-1, with TRBD1 identical over 7 bases. Material for sequencing was lung tumor tissue. The receptor was derived from a man in his sixties with non-small cell lung cancer. CDR3 region: CSARDDRASDTQYF. CDR3 bases: TGCAGTGCAAGAGATGACAGGGCTTCAGATACGCAGTATTTT.